Listed here is a single T cell receptor beta chain. Its antigen is unidentified. The data derive from a study of CXCR3-negative and CXCR3-positive naive CD8 T cells. Notes on the study in general: Partially decreased CXCR3 expression was recorded after cryopreservation, and fresh PBMCs were used in most assays. When CXCR3-positive naive cells were set against CXCR3-negative naive cells, the former had more hydrophobic TRB CDR3s.

This CDR3 region has 16 residues. CDR1 is SGHVS and CDR2 is FNYEAQ in the germline V gene. 5' RACE with UMI labels generated the TRB cDNA libraries. TCRdb reprocessed the 5' RACE reads; each CDR3 protein has one entry and no DNA is given. The specimen's table records 70,000 to 95,000 distinct CDR3 sequences. This chain uses TRBV7-6 with TRBJ2-5; with no DNA, the TCRdb D assignment of TRBD1 cannot be verified. The source is a human donor in good health. Some clones in this sample may be carry-over from other donors' samples. The sequencing input was naive CXCR3- CD8+ T cells from blood. The subset denotes: CD45RO-CCR7+CD27+CD95- naive CD8+ T cells lacking CXCR3 (TNR3-). CDR3 sequence reads: CASSSLEGGLQETQYF.